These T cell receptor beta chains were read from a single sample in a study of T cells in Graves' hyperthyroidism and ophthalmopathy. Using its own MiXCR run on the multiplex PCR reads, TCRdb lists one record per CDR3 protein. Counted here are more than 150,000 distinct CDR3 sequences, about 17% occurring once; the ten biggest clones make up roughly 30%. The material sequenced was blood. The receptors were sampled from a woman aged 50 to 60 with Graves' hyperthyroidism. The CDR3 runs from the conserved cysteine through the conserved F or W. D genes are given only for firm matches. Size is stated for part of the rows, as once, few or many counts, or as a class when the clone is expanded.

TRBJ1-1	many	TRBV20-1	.	CSARGLAEAFF	TGCAGTGCTAGGGGTTTGGCTGAAGCTTTCTTT
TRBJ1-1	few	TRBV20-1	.	CSARTPRRNTEAFF	TGCAGTGCTAGAACACCCCGGAGGAACACTGAAGCTTTCTTT
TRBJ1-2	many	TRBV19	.	CASSSQRNYGYTF	TGTGCCAGTAGTTCCCAGAGAAACTATGGCTACACCTTC
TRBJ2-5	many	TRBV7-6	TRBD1	CASSLPGQGQETQYF	TGTGCCAGCAGCTTACCGGGACAGGGCCAAGAGACCCAGTACTTC
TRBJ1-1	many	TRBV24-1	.	CATSRSPGSITEAFF	TGTGCCACCAGTCGATCCCCAGGAAGTATCACTGAAGCTTTCTTT
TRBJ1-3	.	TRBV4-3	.	CASSQGLRVGGNTIYF	TGCGCCAGCAGCCAGGGCCTCAGGGTTGGAGGAAACACCATATATTTT
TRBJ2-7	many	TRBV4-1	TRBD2	CASSQGTSRNEQYF	TGCGCCAGCAGCCAAGGGACTAGTCGCAACGAGCAGTACTTC
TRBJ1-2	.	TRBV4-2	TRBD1	CASSQVVTGQLSDGYTF	TGTGCCAGCAGCCAAGTCGTGACGGGACAGCTGAGCGATGGCTACACCTTC
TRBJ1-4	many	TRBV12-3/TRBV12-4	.	CASREGTNEKLFF	TGTGCCAGCAGGGAGGGGACTAATGAAAAACTGTTTTTT
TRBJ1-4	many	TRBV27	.	CASSLNVARGEKLFF	TGTGCCAGCAGTTTAAACGTGGCGCGGGGTGAAAAACTGTTTTTT
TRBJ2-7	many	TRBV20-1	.	CSAPLLRTGPYEQYF	TGCAGTGCTCCTCTCCTAAGGACTGGGCCCTACGAGCAGTACTTC
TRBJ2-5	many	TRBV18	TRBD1	CASSPRRSGTVQETQYF	TGTGCCAGCTCACCAAGGAGATCCGGGACAGTGCAAGAGACCCAGTACTTC
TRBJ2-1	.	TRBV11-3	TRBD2	CASSRTTSGGFGKQFF	TGTGCCAGCAGTCGAACGACTAGCGGGGGATTTGGGAAGCAGTTCTTC
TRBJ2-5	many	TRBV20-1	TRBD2	CSARDPRLAGFQETQYF	TGCAGTGCTAGAGATCCAAGACTAGCGGGGTTCCAAGAGACCCAGTACTTC
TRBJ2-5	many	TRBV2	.	CASSVSSVAVERGETQYF	TGTGCCAGCAGTGTCTCTTCCGTGGCGGTGGAAAGAGGAGAGACCCAGTACTTC
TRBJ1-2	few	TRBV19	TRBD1	CASSPGTAAGYTF	TGTGCCAGTAGTCCAGGGACAGCAGCTGGCTACACCTTC
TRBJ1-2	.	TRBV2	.	CASSLGAGYGYTF	TGTGCCAGCAGCTTAGGGGCAGGTTATGGCTACACCTTC
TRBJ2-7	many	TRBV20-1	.	CSARGDTTYEQYF	TGCAGTGCTAGAGGGGACACTACCTACGAGCAGTACTTC
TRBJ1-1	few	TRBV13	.	CASSLATREPNTEAFF	TGTGCCAGCAGCTTAGCAACCAGGGAACCCAACACTGAAGCTTTCTTT
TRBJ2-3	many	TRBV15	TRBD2	CATSAGGTSTDTQYF	TGTGCCACCAGCGCGGGAGGGACTAGCACAGATACGCAGTATTTT
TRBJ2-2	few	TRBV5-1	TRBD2	CASSFRRTSGGTSNTGELFF	TGCGCCAGCAGCTTCCGTAGGACTAGCGGGGGGACCTCGAACACCGGGGAGCTGTTTTTT
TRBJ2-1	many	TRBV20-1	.	CSAYRERPHYNEQFF	TGCAGTGCTTACAGGGAGAGACCCCATTACAATGAGCAGTTCTTC
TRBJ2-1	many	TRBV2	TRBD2	CASKFGPGLAKREQFF	TGTGCCAGCAAGTTTGGGCCGGGACTAGCGAAGAGGGAGCAGTTCTTC
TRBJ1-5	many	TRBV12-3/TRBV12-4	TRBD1	CASRPGTGLQPQHF	TGTGCCAGCAGACCTGGGACAGGGCTTCAGCCCCAGCATTTT
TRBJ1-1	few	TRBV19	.	CASQTRGVTAFF	TGTGCCAGCCAAACGAGGGGGGTTACAGCTTTCTTT
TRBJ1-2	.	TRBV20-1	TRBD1	CSVPTGGINYGYTF	TGCAGTGTCCCGACAGGGGGGATTAACTATGGCTACACCTTC
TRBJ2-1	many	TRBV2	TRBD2	CASTRLAGGRGNEQFF	TGTGCCAGCACGAGACTAGCGGGGGGGCGGGGAAATGAGCAGTTCTTC
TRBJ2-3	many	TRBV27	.	CASSLFAEITAYSSTDTQYF	TGTGCCAGCAGTTTATTTGCAGAAATAACCGCTTACTCTAGCACAGATACGCAGTATTTT
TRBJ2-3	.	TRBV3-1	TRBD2	CASSQDLAGGGTDTQYF	TGTGCCAGCAGCCAGGATTTGGCGGGGGGCGGGACAGATACGCAGTATTTT